This TCR beta chain was recorded in a study of blood T cell repertoires in COVID-19. About the study: COVID-19 samples from acute and convalescent phases originated in the United States, Italy and Spain. PBMCs, B-cell-depleted T cells, or T cells were the source of the cDNA or gDNA that made up the material.

A few counts support this clone. Original processing notes: Amplification from reference gene primers served as the basis for estimated nucleated cell counts. Clones were sequenced by immunoSEQ multiplex PCR, and TCRdb holds only the in-frame ones, with some missing. That table supplies the V and J calls and clone size; D and trimming were determined from the DNA. In the table there are under 40,000 clones, about 80% of which are singletons. Sequencing used peripheral blood. The sequence was obtained from a woman in her 70s with acute or convalescent COVID-19.

The chain's CDR3 is CSASTGGAGTEAFF. Written as DNA, the CDR3 is TGCAGTGCTAGTACAGGGGGCGCGGGCACTGAAGCTTTCTTT. V is TRBV20-1 and J is TRBJ1-1; 9 positions match TRBD1. Unmatched junction bases numbered 6, after V lost 3 bases and J lost 4 bases. CDR3 size: 14 residues. Germline values: CDR1 DFQATT, CDR2 SNEGSKA (reference sequence).